This T cell receptor (beta chain) derives from a study of T cells in Graves' hyperthyroidism and ophthalmopathy. CDR1 is ENHRY, CDR2 SYGVKD, per germline. This CDR3 contains 16 residues. V was clipped by 6 bases and J by 2 bases, with 16 bases between them. Study outcomes and limitations: Most thyroid-expanded clonotypes above 0.001 were also found in blood. Ophthalmopathy, which appeared later, was predicted by the model a median 6.5 months before onset.

On this clonotype: No antigen is known for it.

Uncontrolled infection, other autoimmune disease, pregnancy or lactation disqualified patients from enrolment. Together with thyroid ultrasound, orbital computed tomography, serum thyroxine and TRAb, clinical symptoms were used for diagnoses. Amplified regions were TCR beta CDR3 sequences from RNA transcripts. First-round RT-PCR targeting the TCR CDR3 was performed with the HTBI primer set. TCRdb analysed the multiplex PCR reads with MiXCR anew, one entry per CDR3 protein. The table lists about 570,000 distinct CDR3 sequences, just over 45% of them singletons. The TCR comes from an adult woman with Graves' disease, either hyperthyroidism or ophthalmopathy (not recorded which). The sample comprised peripheral blood or thyroid tissue (not recorded which). V gene TRBV10-3 combines with J gene TRBJ2-2; D unclear. This CDR3 reads CAISGRSQTNTGELFF. The CDR3 DNA sequence: TGTGCCATCAGCGGAAGATCCCAGACCAACACCGGGGAGCTGTTTTTT.